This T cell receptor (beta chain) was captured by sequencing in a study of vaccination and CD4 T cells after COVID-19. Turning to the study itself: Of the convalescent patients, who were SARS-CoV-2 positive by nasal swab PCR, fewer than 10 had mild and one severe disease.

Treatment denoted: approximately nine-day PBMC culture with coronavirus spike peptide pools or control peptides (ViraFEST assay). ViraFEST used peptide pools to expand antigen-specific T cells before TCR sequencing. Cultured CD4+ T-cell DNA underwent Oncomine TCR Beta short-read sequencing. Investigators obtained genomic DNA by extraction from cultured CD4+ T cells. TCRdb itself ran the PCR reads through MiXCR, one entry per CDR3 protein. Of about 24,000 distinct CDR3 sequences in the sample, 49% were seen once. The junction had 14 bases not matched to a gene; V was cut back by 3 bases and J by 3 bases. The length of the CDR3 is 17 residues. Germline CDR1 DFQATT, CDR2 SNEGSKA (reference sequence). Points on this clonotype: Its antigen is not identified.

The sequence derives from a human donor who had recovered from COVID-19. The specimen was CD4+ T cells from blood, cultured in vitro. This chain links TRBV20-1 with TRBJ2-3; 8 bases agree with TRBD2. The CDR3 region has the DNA TGCAGTGCTAGGCCCCCCCTAAGCGGGGGCGTTACAGATACGCAGTATTTT. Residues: CSARPPLSGGVTDTQYF.